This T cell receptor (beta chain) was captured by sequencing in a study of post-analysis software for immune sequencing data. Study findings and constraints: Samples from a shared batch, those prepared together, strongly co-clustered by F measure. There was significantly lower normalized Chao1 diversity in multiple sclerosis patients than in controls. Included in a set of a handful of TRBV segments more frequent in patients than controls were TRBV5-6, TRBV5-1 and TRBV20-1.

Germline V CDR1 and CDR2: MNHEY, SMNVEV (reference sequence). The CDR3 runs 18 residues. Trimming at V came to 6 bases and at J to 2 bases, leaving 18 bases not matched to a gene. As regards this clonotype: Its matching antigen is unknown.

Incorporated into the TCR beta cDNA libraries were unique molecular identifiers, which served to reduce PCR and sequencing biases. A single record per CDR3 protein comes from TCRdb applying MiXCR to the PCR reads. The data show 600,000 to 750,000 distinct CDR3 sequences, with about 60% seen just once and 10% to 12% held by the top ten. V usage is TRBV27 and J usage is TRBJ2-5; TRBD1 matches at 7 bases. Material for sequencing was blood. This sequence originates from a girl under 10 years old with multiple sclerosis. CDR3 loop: CASSLIRPGTALQETQYF. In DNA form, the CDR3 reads TGTGCCAGCAGCCTAATACGGCCCGGGACAGCGCTACAAGAGACCCAGTACTTC.